The next 29 T cell receptor beta chains were all read from a single sample in a study of T cells after somatic rescue of genetic block (dated by TCRdb to about 2020). Receptor libraries were prepared by the immunoSEQ multiplex PCR assay. What TCRdb holds here is the immuneACCESS table cut down to in-frame rearrangements. Part of the clones is not present; checked against another copy, under half of the missing clones reflect an unresolved V gene, and the others are unexplained. For this sample the table gives more than 65,000 clones, of which approximately 91% were detected only once. 2.8% of the sample lies in the top ten. Sequencing used peripheral blood mononuclear cells (PBMCs). The receptors shown here come from a man aged 30-40 years.

The rearrangement links TRBV6-6 to TRBJ2-5; TRBD2 agrees at 8 bases. The CDR3 length is 15 residues. V shed 4 bases and J 5 bases; nucleotides not matched to a gene: 9. Per the germline V gene, CDR1 is MNHNY and CDR2 is SVGAGI (reference sequence). The CDR3 DNA is TGTGCCAGCAGTTTTCTAGCGGGTTCTGTGGAGACCCAGTACTTC. Amino acid sequence: CASSFLAGSVETQYF.

This chain joins TRBV5-6 and TRBJ1-6; D remains unclear. Germline assignment: CDR1 SGHDT and CDR2 YYEEEE. The CDR3 is 12 residues long. V lost 6 bases to trimming and J lost 10 bases, with 11 bases between them. CDR3 DNA sequence: TGTGCCAGCAAGTGGGGTCGGTCACCCCTCCACTTT. It translates to CASKWGRSPLHF.

This chain connects TRBV6-1 to TRBJ1-2; D call uncertain. Per germline, CDR1 MNHNS and CDR2 SASEGT. There are 12 residues in the CDR3. The ends were cut back, 6 bases at V and 7 bases at J, with 12 bases in the middle. CDR3 DNA: TGTGCCAGCAGCTCCCGGGAGGGTGGCTACACCTTC. As protein: CASSSREGGYTF.

This clone was observed many times. This chain connects TRBV6-5 to TRBJ2-1; D is unresolved. Germline CDR1 reads MNHEY; CDR2 reads SVGAGI. Between the trimmed V and J ends, which lost 2 bases and 7 bases, there was a span of 6 bases. The CDR3 contains 12 residues. The CDR3 coding sequence is TGTGCCAGCAGTTACGGCGGAAATGAGCAGTTCTTC. This gives the protein CASSYGGNEQFF.

The genes are TRBV15 and TRBJ1-2; 9 bases map to TRBD1. The CDR3 is 17 amino acids. The trim removed 0 bases at V and 4 bases at J, leaving 9 bases unmatched. Germline V gene data show CDR1 as LNHNV and CDR2 as YYDKDF (reference sequence). The CDR3 DNA reads as TGTGCCACCAGCAGAGATCCCCTAGGACAGGGGAGCTATGGCTACACCTTC. Protein sequence: CATSRDPLGQGSYGYTF. Full variable domain (outside the CDR3, taken from reference TRBV15 and TRBJ1-2): DAMVIQNPRYQVTQFGKPVTLSCSQTLNHNVMYWYQQKSSQAPKLLFHYYDKDFNNEADTPDNFQSRRPNTSFCFLDIRSPGLGDTAMYLCATSRDPLGQGSYGYTFGSGTRLTVV.

The genes are TRBV5-1 and TRBJ2-2, with 8 bases aligning to TRBD1. V was clipped by 2 bases and J by 2 bases; unmatched bases: 2. This CDR3 comprises 15 residues. Germline V gene lookup returns CDR1 SGHRS and CDR2 YFSETQ. The DNA for the CDR3 is TGCGCCAGCAGCTTCGGACAGGGTAACACCGGGGAGCTGTTTTTT. It specifies CASSFGQGNTGELFF.

The chain is built from TRBV5-1 and TRBJ1-5, with 7 bases identical to TRBD1. This CDR3 spans 15 amino acids. Unmatched junction bases numbered 7, after V lost 2 bases and J lost 5 bases. Germline CDR1 reads SGHRS; CDR2 reads YFSETQ. The DNA for the CDR3 is TGCGCCAGCAGCTTAGGGACAGCAAAAGATCAGCCCCAGCATTTT. Its protein product is CASSLGTAKDQPQHF. The full variable domain, completed using reference TRBV5-1 and TRBJ1-5, is KAGVTQTPRYLIKTRGQQVTLSCSPISGHRSVSWYQQTPGQGLQFLFEYFSETQRNKGNFPGRFSGRQFSNSRSEMNVSTLELGDSALYLCASSLGTAKDQPQHFGDGTRLSIL.

This clone was seen just once. The chain uses TRBV25-1 and TRBJ1-1; the D is unclear. V lost 2 bases to trimming and J lost 4 bases, with 11 bases between them. Germline V CDR1 and CDR2: MGHDK, SYGVNS. The CDR3 is 14 amino acids. For the CDR3, the DNA is TGTGCCAGCAGTGAAACAGCTTCTTTCACTGAAGCTTTCTTT. Its translation: CASSETASFTEAFF. Based on the CDR3 plus reference TRBV25-1 and TRBJ1-1, the full variable domain is EADIYQTPRYLVIGTGKKITLECSQTMGHDKMYWYQQDPGMELHLIHYSYGVNSTEKGDLSSESTVSRIRTEHFPLTLESARPSHTSQYLCASSETASFTEAFFGQGTRLTVV.

The chain links TRBV6-4 to TRBJ2-3; 10 bases map to TRBD1. The V gene end was trimmed by 6 bases and the J gene end by 3 bases; junction bases not matched to a gene: 6. The CDR3 has 15 amino acids. The V gene's germline CDR1 is MRHNA and CDR2 SNTAGT. The CDR3 nucleotides read TGTGCCAGCAGCGCGACAGGGGGCGGAACAGATACGCAGTATTTT. This translates into CASSATGGGTDTQYF.

This chain joins TRBV15 and TRBJ2-7; a weak D match, TRBD2 (6 bases). V lost 2 bases and J lost 4, with 18 bases in between. This CDR3 has 16 residues. Germline V gene lookup returns CDR1 LNHNV and CDR2 YYDKDF (reference sequence). The CDR3 region has the DNA TGTGCCACCAGCAGATCGGCGGGGTCAGGTGGATACGAGCAGTACTTC. Translated, it gives CATSRSAGSGGYEQYF.

The chain links TRBV7-9 to TRBJ1-1; D unclear. The CDR3 length is 15 residues. Germline V lookup: CDR1 SEHNR, CDR2 FQNEAQ (reference sequence). The V end was cut by 5 bases, the J end by 0 bases, with 13 bases between. CDR3 residues: CASSITAVMNTEAFF. The CDR3 nucleotides are TGTGCCAGCAGCATTACAGCAGTAATGAACACTGAAGCTTTCTTT.

V gene TRBV27 combines with J gene TRBJ1-5; 9 bases align to TRBD1. Germline CDR1 MNHEY, CDR2 SMNVEV (reference sequence). This CDR3 region has 14 residues. V dropped 6 bases and J dropped 2; count of bases not matched to a gene: 2. The CDR3 DNA sequence: TGTGCCAGCAGCAGGACAGGGGGCAATCAGCCCCAGCATTTT. Amino acids: CASSRTGGNQPQHF.

This clone appeared once. The V call is TRBV5-1, the J call TRBJ2-3; no clear D gene. Germline V gene data show CDR1 as SGHRS and CDR2 as YFSETQ. Trimming left V 4 bases short and J 1 base short, with 7 bases between. CDR3 length: 13 residues. CDR3 sequence: CASSPGGTDTQYF. In DNA form, the CDR3 reads TGCGCCAGCAGCCCCGGAGGCACAGATACGCAGTATTTT.

The chain employs TRBV5-1 and TRBJ2-2, with D maybe TRBD1 (7 bases). Germline V gene data show CDR1 as SGHRS and CDR2 as YFSETQ. This CDR3 comprises 15 residues. V dropped 3 bases and J dropped 5 bases, with 14 bases sitting between them. Written as DNA, the CDR3 is TGCGCCAGCAGCTCGGGGGACAGCGGGACCGGGGAGCTGTTTTTT. Protein product: CASSSGDSGTGELFF.

The rearrangement uses TRBV6-5 and TRBJ2-1, with a tentative D call TRBD2 (5 bases). Per the germline V gene, CDR1 is MNHEY and CDR2 is SVGAGI. The CDR3 is 14 amino acids. The ends were cut back, 0 bases at V and 7 bases at J, with 10 bases in the middle. CDR3 in DNA: TGTGCCAGCAGTTACTCGACTCGAGGGAATGAGCAGTTCTTC. Its translation is CASSYSTRGNEQFF.

The V and J genes are TRBV4-1 and TRBJ2-1; TRBD1 matches 7 bases. The junction had 7 bases not matched to a gene; V was cut back by 2 bases and J by 6 bases. Looked up from germline, CDR1 is MGHRA and CDR2 is YSYEKL. The CDR3 spans 15 residues. The CDR3 coding sequence is TGCGCCAGCAGCCAACAACAGGGGCTTGGCAATGAGCAGTTCTTC. Translation gives CASSQQQGLGNEQFF.

The chain joins TRBV6-1 to TRBJ1-5, with D possibly TRBD1 on 5 matching bases. CDR3 length: 15 amino acids. CDR1 is MNHNS and CDR2 is SASEGT in the germline V gene. The V end lost 2 bases, the J end lost 3 bases, and 11 bases lay between the germline ends. The CDR3 region is CASSELAGDNQPQHF. The CDR3 DNA follows: TGTGCCAGCAGTGAATTGGCGGGGGACAATCAGCCCCAGCATTTT.

The CDR3 DNA reads as TGTGCCAGCAGCACATCAGGGTCCTACGAGCAGTACTTC. Translated: CASSTSGSYEQYF. This sequence joins TRBV7-9 and TRBJ2-7; TRBD1 might be the D (5 bases). CDR3 length: 13 residues. V was clipped by 5 bases and J by 1 base, with 9 bases between them. Germline CDR1 SEHNR, CDR2 FQNEAQ (reference sequence).

This sequence joins TRBV5-1 and TRBJ2-7; unclear D gene. The CDR3 has 14 amino acids. Trimming took 4 bases from V and 1 from J, leaving 12 bases between them. CDR1 and CDR2 (germline): SGHRS, YFSETQ. DNA for the CDR3: TGCGCCAGCAGCGCCAACCTACAATCCTACGAGCAGTACTTC. It translates to CASSANLQSYEQYF.

Worth noting for this clone: This specimen includes other DNA sequences encoding the same CDR3. This chain links TRBV15 with TRBJ1-2; possibly TRBD1 for D (5 bases). The CDR3 has 14 amino acids. CDR1 is LNHNV, CDR2 YYDKDF, per germline (reference sequence). The germline V and J ends were trimmed by 0 bases and 2 bases, with 7 bases remaining between them. The CDR3, as DNA: TGTGCCACCAGCAGAGATGGGGGAAACTATGGCTACACCTTC. This gives the protein CATSRDGGNYGYTF.

This sequence joins TRBV19 and TRBJ1-1; maybe TRBD1 (5 bases). V was pared by 10 bases and J by 3 bases, with 15 bases between. In germline, CDR1 is LNHDA, CDR2 SQIVND (reference sequence). The CDR3 has 13 residues. CDR3 bases: TGTGCCACCCGAGGACTCAGGGACACTGAAGCTTTCTTT. Encoded protein: CATRGLRDTEAFF.

The table lists this clone with a count of one. The chain is built from TRBV27 and TRBJ2-7; a weak D match, TRBD2 (6 bases). Deletions cut 4 bases from V and 2 bases from J, with 15 bases between. Germline V gene data show CDR1 as MNHEY and CDR2 as SMNVEV (reference sequence). The CDR3 spans 15 residues. The CDR3 loop reads CASSWDSSIAYEQYF. Written as DNA, the CDR3 is TGTGCCAGCAGTTGGGACTCCTCTATCGCCTACGAGCAGTACTTC.

The chain has TRBV4-2 and TRBJ1-5; tentatively, D is TRBD1 (5 bases). This CDR3 contains 15 residues. CDR1 is LGHNA and CDR2 is YNFKEQ in the germline V gene. V was pared by 0 bases and J by 6 bases, with 12 bases between. CDR3 residues: CASSQDWGVGQPQHF. The CDR3 DNA follows: TGTGCCAGCAGCCAAGATTGGGGGGTGGGTCAGCCCCAGCATTTT.

This clone has a single count. The chain has TRBV5-1 and TRBJ2-5; D could derive from TRBD1 or TRBD2 (5 bases each). Trimming took 4 bases from V and 5 from J, leaving 9 bases between them. The CDR3 covers 12 residues. The germline gives CDR1 SGHRS, CDR2 YFSETQ. CDR3 coding DNA: TGCGCCAGCAGCCCCGAGGGGGAGACCCAGTACTTC. Protein product: CASSPEGETQYF.

The rearrangement uses TRBV11-3 and TRBJ2-7, with D uncertain. V lost 1 base and J 4 bases, leaving 2 bases between the germline ends. CDR3 size: 11 residues. Germline-derived CDR1 and CDR2 are SGHNT and YENEEA. The CDR3 sequence: CASSLAYEQYF. CDR3 nucleotide sequence: TGTGCCAGCAGCTTAGCTTACGAGCAGTACTTC.

Only one count was recorded for this clone. This chain joins TRBV7-9 and TRBJ2-5; D not resolved. From germline, CDR1 is SEHNR and CDR2 FQNEAQ (reference sequence). The CDR3 consists of 13 residues. Trimming left V 2 bases short and J 5 bases short, with 9 bases between. CDR3 sequence: CASSLPGWETQYF. CDR3 bases: TGTGCCAGCAGCTTACCTGGCTGGGAGACCCAGTACTTC.

This clone occurred a few times. The chain carries TRBV2 and TRBJ1-4, with unresolved D. The germline V and J ends were trimmed by 2 bases and 0 bases, with 13 bases remaining between them. Germline-derived CDR1 and CDR2 are SNHLY and FYNNEI. CDR3 length: 17 residues. Here the CDR3 reads CASSEIGGPATNEKLFF. The CDR3 DNA reads as TGTGCCAGCAGTGAAATCGGCGGACCTGCAACTAATGAAAAACTGTTTTTT. Full variable domain (remainder filled in from reference TRBV2 and TRBJ1-4): EPEVTQTPSHQVTQMGQEVILRCVPISNHLYFYWYRQILGQKVEFLVSFYNNEISEKSEIFDDQFSVERPDGSNFTLKIRSTKLEDSAMYFCASSEIGGPATNEKLFFGSGTQLSVL.

This chain links TRBV29-1 with TRBJ2-2; TRBD2 is a possible D gene (6 bases). The V and J ends lost 7 bases and 6 bases respectively, with 21 bases between them. Germline CDR1 reads SQVTM; CDR2 reads ANQGSEA. This CDR3 region has 15 residues. The CDR3 region is CSATPGSMVSGELFF. In nucleotides, the CDR3 is TGCAGCGCTACCCCCGGGAGTATGGTTTCCGGGGAGCTGTTTTTT.

CDR3 sequence: CASSLGASGGNQPQHF. The CDR3 DNA reads as TGTGCCAGCAGCTTAGGGGCCTCGGGGGGCAATCAGCCCCAGCATTTT. This chain joins TRBV7-2 and TRBJ1-5, with D perhaps matching TRBD1 (5 bases). This CDR3 is built from 16 residues. V was trimmed by 1 base and J by 2 bases, leaving 12 bases between them. CDR1 and CDR2 from the germline V gene are SGHTA and FQGNSA.